Listed below are T cell receptor beta chains from one sample, sequenced in a study of CD8+ T cells in alopecia areata. TCRdb keeps only in-frame clones here, not all; method: immunoSEQ multiplex PCR. The sample gives over 100,000 clones, 50% to 55% of which show up once; about 0.5% is in the top ten. The sequencing used CD4+ T cells sorted from blood, collected at week 4, from a patient treated with tofacitinib. The receptors were gathered from a human donor with alopecia areata. Both conserved end residues are trimmed from each CDR3. Fields, in order: V gene, CDR3 protein.

V gene: TRBV7-9; CDR3 protein: ASSLQGMKTEAF
V gene: TRBV29-1; CDR3 protein: SVQQTARFFYGYT
V gene: TRBV6-1; CDR3 protein: ASSEAGFGYT
V gene: TRBV29-1; CDR3 protein: SVEDLKGRNGNTIY
V gene: TRBV4-1; CDR3 protein: ASSQLIGEKLF
V gene: TRBV30; CDR3 protein: AWSVNAGASTDTQY
V gene: TRBV5-6; CDR3 protein: ASSPVRAVNEQF
V gene: TRBV5-6; CDR3 protein: ASSWEGVGARGYT
V gene: TRBV7-9; CDR3 protein: ASSRDRNGTPLH
V gene: TRBV9; CDR3 protein: ASSVGAGSTGELF